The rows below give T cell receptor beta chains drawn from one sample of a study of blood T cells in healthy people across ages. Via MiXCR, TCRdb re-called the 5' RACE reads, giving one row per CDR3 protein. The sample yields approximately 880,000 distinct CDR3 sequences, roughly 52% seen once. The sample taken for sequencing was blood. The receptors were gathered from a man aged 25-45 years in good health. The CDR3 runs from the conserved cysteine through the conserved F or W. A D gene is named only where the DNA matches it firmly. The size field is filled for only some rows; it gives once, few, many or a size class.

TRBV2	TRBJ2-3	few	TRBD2	CASSPSGFSTDTQYF	TGTGCCAGCAGTCCTAGCGGCTTTAGCACAGATACGCAGTATTTT
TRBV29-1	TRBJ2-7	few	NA	CSVVAGPSDYEQYF	TGCAGCGTTGTTGCGGGGCCTTCGGACTACGAGCAGTACTTC
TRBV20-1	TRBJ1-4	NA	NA	CSAFRQSTNEKLFF	TGCAGTGCTTTTCGACAGTCAACTAATGAAAAACTGTTTTTT
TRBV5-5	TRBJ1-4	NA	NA	CASSRNTGEAGKLFF	TGTGCCAGCAGCAGAAACACGGGAGAGGCTGGAAAACTGTTTTTT
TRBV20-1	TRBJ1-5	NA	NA	CSAPKGGGQPQHF	TGCAGTGCTCCGAAAGGGGGGGGTCAGCCCCAGCATTTT
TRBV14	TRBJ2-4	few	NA	CASSQGFERVNIQYF	TGTGCCAGCAGCCAAGGATTCGAAAGAGTCAACATTCAGTACTTC
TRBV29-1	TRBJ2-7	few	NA	CSANLDGQTYEQYF	TGCAGCGCGAACTTGGACGGACAGACCTACGAGCAGTACTTC
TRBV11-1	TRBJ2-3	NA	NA	CASSPLGRTQYF	TGTGCCAGCAGCCCATTGGGACGGACGCAGTATTTT
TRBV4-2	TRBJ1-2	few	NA	CASSQDAGYYGYTF	TGTGCCAGCAGCCAAGACGCAGGGTATTATGGCTACACCTTC
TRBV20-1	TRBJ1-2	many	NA	CSAGILNYGYTF	TGCAGTGCTGGGATCCTTAACTATGGCTACACCTTC
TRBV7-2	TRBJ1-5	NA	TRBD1	CANSSQGWQPQHF	TGTGCCAACAGCTCACAGGGGTGGCAGCCCCAGCATTTT
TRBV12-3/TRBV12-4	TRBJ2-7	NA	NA	CASSQAQTYEQYF	TGTGCCAGCAGCCAAGCACAGACCTACGAGCAGTACTTC
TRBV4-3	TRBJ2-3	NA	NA	CASSQDRGGDTQYF	TGCGCCAGCAGCCAAGATCGTGGCGGCGATACGCAGTATTTT
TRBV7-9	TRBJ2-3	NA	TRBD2	CASSPALAGAFTDTQYF	TGTGCCAGCAGCCCCGCCCTAGCGGGGGCCTTCACAGATACGCAGTATTTT
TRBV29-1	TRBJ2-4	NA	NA	CSVGPGVDIQYF	TGCAGCGTTGGGCCGGGGGTGGACATTCAGTACTTC
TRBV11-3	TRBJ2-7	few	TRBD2	CASSILLAGGLYNEQYF	TGTGCCAGCAGCATCCTGCTAGCGGGGGGATTATACAATGAGCAGTACTTC
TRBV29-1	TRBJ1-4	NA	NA	CSVRKGFATNEKLFF	TGCAGCGTTCGGAAGGGGTTTGCAACTAATGAAAAACTGTTTTTT
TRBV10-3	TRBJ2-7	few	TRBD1	CATTGQGVTGEQYF	TGTGCCACTACGGGACAGGGGGTAACGGGCGAGCAGTACTTC
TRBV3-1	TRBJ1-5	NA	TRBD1	CASSPGTEWNQPQHF	TGTGCCAGCAGCCCAGGGACAGAATGGAATCAGCCCCAGCATTTT
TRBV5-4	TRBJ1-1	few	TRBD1	CASSLQGASTEAFF	TGTGCCAGCAGCTTGCAGGGGGCGAGCACTGAAGCTTTCTTT
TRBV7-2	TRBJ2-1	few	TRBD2	CASSLDSGGHNEQFF	TGTGCCAGCAGCTTAGATAGCGGGGGGCACAATGAGCAGTTCTTC
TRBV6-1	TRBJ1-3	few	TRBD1	CDGTAGNTIYF	TGTGACGGGACAGCTGGAAACACCATATATTTT
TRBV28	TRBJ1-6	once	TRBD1	CASSSRPGQGIYNSPLHF	TGTGCCAGCAGTTCGAGGCCGGGACAGGGAATTTATAATTCACCCCTCCACTTT
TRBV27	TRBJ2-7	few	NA	CASSFSSDIYEQYF	TGTGCCAGCAGTTTCTCCTCGGACATCTACGAGCAGTACTTC
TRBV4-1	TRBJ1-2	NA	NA	CASSQDQGARGYTF	TGCGCCAGCAGCCAAGATCAGGGAGCAAGGGGCTACACCTTC
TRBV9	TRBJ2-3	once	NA	CASSARVTGTDTQYF	TGTGCCAGCAGCGCCAGGGTTACGGGCACAGATACGCAGTATTTT
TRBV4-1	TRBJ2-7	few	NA	CASRLRAPFYEQYF	TGCGCCAGCAGGCTGAGAGCCCCCTTCTACGAGCAGTACTTC
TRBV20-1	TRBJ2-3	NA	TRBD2	CSARDRSLAGGYTQYF	TGCAGTGCTAGAGATCGGTCTCTAGCGGGGGGGTATACGCAGTATTTT
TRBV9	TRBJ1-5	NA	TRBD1	CASSETGGYQPQHF	TGTGCCAGCAGCGAAACAGGGGGATATCAGCCCCAGCATTTT
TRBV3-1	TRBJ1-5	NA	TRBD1	CAGSQEQGGNQPQHF	TGTGCCGGCAGCCAAGAACAGGGGGGCAATCAGCCCCAGCATTTT